Listed here is a single T cell receptor (beta chain). Its specificity is not known. This entry is derived from a study of T cell responses to AZD1222 COVID-19 vaccine. The CDR3 totals 17 residues. With 3 bases removed from V and 4 bases from J, the gap between germline ends came to 17 bases. Germline V gene data show CDR1 as SGHRS and CDR2 as YFSETQ. General study points: CD4 TCRs linked to vaccination spanned spike, dominating at 160-218 and 743-854. Nearly half of the spike-specific TCRs reportedly recognize variant regions that carry no mutations.

Here immunoSEQ multiplex PCR was the method, and the copy in TCRdb shows in-frame clones only, minus some. The data show 130,000 to 150,000 clones, about 92% seen once. This specimen consisted of peripheral blood, obtained on day 0 of AZD1222 vaccination. The chain is built from TRBV5-1 and TRBJ1-6, with unresolved D. The sequence was obtained from an adult in good health. The CDR3 sequence is CASSSGIGLTYNSPLHF. The CDR3 bases are TGCGCCAGCAGCTCCGGTATCGGACTGACTTATAATTCACCCCTCCACTTT.